This TCR beta chain derives from a study of T cells in Graves' hyperthyroidism and ophthalmopathy (dated by TCRdb to about 2019). General notes on the study: TCR V-J signatures able to tell the groups apart were searched for in a discovery cohort of about a hundred patients, of whom over 40 had Graves' ophthalmopathy and roughly 58 had stable Graves' hyperthyroidism. Once sampling was done, hyperthyroidism patients were given methimazole at a starting dose of 30 mg daily, whereas ophthalmopathy patients were given high-dose intravenous methylprednisolone. The study also compared thyroid tissue and blood T-cell repertoires from a handful of Graves' hyperthyroidism patients. Prospective prediction of ophthalmopathy was tested in an independent validation cohort consisting of about 19 hyperthyroidism patients and approximately 16 patients who later progressed to ophthalmopathy. The 95 to 100 discovery patients were randomly divided into training and test sets at a 7:3 ratio. TCR Vbeta CDR3 sequencing of 130 to 150 peripheral blood samples (approximately 44 ophthalmopathy, roughly 74 hyperthyroidism and roughly 17 progressor patients) is reported in the paper.

The TCR beta CDR3 regions were amplified from RNA transcripts. The TCR CDR3 was subjected to a first round of RT-PCR using the HTBI primer set and the Qiagen OneStep RT-PCR kit. The libraries were constructed in a second round of multiplex PCR and then size-selected and purified. Paired-end sequencing of the libraries was performed with 100 bp reads on an Illumina HiSeq2000. The original methods were these. SOAPnuke was used to process the raw data, throwing out any read that contained adapters or uncalled bases, had a mean Phred below 15, or lacked an exact constant-primer or identifier match. COPE v1.2.5 was used to merge the high-quality paired reads, and each unique nucleotide sequence was defined as a clonotype. MiTCR v1.1 was used to align the clonotypes against IMGT TRBV, TRBD and TRBJ reference segments. The analysis included only V-J combinations with a frequency above 0.0001, which together covered roughly 99% of the repertoires. The TCS score was defined as F50 (clonal expansion) divided by E x V (chaos), with BLOSUM62-based TCRdist calculated between CDR3 peptides within each V-J. Welch's t-statistics and random forest reduced around 550 V-J features to under 15, which were used in a naive Bayes classifier (R e1071). Thyroid-blood repertoire similarity was quantified with the Morisita-Horn index. In-frame beta chains were kept once TCRdb had trimmed the public reads at Q25 with fastp and called clones with MiXCR. Rows with one shared CDR3 protein collapse into an entry with the most common genes and DNA. TCRdb, not the authors, supplied the V and J calls. The sample table records about 500,000 distinct CDR3 sequences; 35% to 50% of these occur just once. Of the sample, about 40% is held by the ten largest clones.

This clonotype has a single count. Its recognized antigen is unknown. The record has no base qualities; no much larger clone is one base away. A single read makes a weak case. Overall study results and their limits: During validation, the model predicted progression to ophthalmopathy a median of around 6 months ahead of onset, with around 65% sensitivity and 72.22% specificity. Most expanded thyroid clonotypes (frequency above 0.001) were also detected in blood, suggesting blood repertoires may reflect thyroid immune responses. Ophthalmopathy was separated from stable hyperthyroidism by a 13 V-J signature model, with just over 85% sensitivity and 81% to 82% specificity obtained in cross-validation and 80%/75% obtained in testing. No statistical method was used to fix the sample size in advance, and group allocation was not hidden from the investigators.

Patients with uncontrolled infections, other autoimmune diseases, pregnancy or lactation were excluded. Clinical symptoms, serum thyroxine and TRAb, thyroid ultrasound, and orbital computed tomography formed the basis for the diagnoses. Total RNA was extracted using Trizol reagent, and RNA quality was assessed on an Agilent 2100 Bioanalyzer. The CDR3 has 12 amino acids, counting the end cysteine and phenylalanine. CDR3 DNA is the only sequence kept; it has 36 bases, read in frame from the first base. The junction carries 8 bases between V and J, which are trimmed by 4 bases and 1 base respectively. CDR1 and CDR2 were assigned from the germline V gene as SQVTM and ANQGSEA.

This TCR was recovered from an adult woman with Graves' disease, either hyperthyroidism or ophthalmopathy (not recorded which). The sequencing input was peripheral blood or thyroid tissue (not recorded which). The sequence is built from TRBV29-1 and TRBJ2-7; the D gene identity is not certain. The DNA sequence is TGCAGCGTTGGACTCAGGTCCTACGAGCAGTACTTC. Its amino acids are CSVGLRSYEQYF.